A single sample gave rise to the 29 T cell receptor beta chains below, sequenced in a study of shared clonotypes between healthy human individuals (dated by TCRdb to the early 2020s). The method behind the library was the immunoSEQ multiplex PCR assay. Imported from immuneACCESS, the table was reduced by TCRdb to in-frame sequences with V and J called. These copies leave out some clones; in studies compared against another copy, an unresolved V gene accounts for under half, and the cause of the remainder is not known. This sample gives fewer than 1.6 million clones in total; approximately 98.5% of them show up just once. The ten largest clones capture approximately 0.4% of the sample. Sequenced sample: naive CD4+ T cells sorted from blood. The sample's cell subset or site label, decoded: CD45RA+ positively selected. The receptors here all came from a man aged 30 to 39 in good health.

V is TRBV27 and J is TRBJ2-7; possibly TRBD2 for D (7 bases). Germline assignment: CDR1 MNHEY and CDR2 SMNVEV (reference sequence). Trimming left V 4 bases short and J 1 base short, with 17 bases between. The CDR3 covers 16 residues. Here the CDR3 reads CASSSRGGGASYEQYF. For the CDR3, the DNA is TGTGCCAGCAGTTCAAGGGGAGGGGGGGCATCCTACGAGCAGTACTTC.

This sequence joins TRBV7-9 and TRBJ2-5; 7 bases align to TRBD2. The DNA matches TRBJ2-7 better at its end, which makes the J call doubtful. The V gene's germline CDR1 is SEHNR and CDR2 FQNEAQ (reference sequence). CDR3 length: 15 amino acids. The CDR3 loop reads CASRRGSPSSDEQYF. CDR3 in DNA: TGTGCCAGCAGACGCGGGAGTCCATCGTCGGACGAGCAGTACTTC.

This chain links TRBV7-2 with TRBJ2-2; TRBD1 agrees at 11 bases. The germline V gene has CDR1 SGHTA and CDR2 FQGNSA. The V gene end was trimmed by 0 bases and the J gene end by 7 bases; junction bases not matched to a gene: 7. The CDR3 is made up of 17 amino acids. The CDR3 protein is CASSLAYGQGAVGELFF. CDR3 DNA sequence: TGTGCCAGCAGCTTAGCATACGGACAGGGGGCGGTCGGGGAGCTGTTTTTT.

The table lists this clone with a count of one. V usage is TRBV5-4 and J usage is TRBJ2-1; D is unresolved. CDR1 is SGHNT and CDR2 is YYREEE in the germline V gene (reference sequence). This CDR3 region has 15 residues. The V end lost 3 bases, the J end lost 1 base, and 11 bases lay between the germline ends. Here the CDR3 reads CASSSDGRSYNEQFF. The CDR3, as DNA: TGTGCCAGCAGCTCGGACGGCCGATCCTACAATGAGCAGTTCTTC.

The V gene is TRBV30, the J gene TRBJ2-5; perhaps TRBD1 as D (5 bases). CDR1 GTSNPN and CDR2 SVGIG come from the germline V gene (reference sequence). V dropped 5 bases and J dropped 2 bases, with 6 bases sitting between them. This CDR3 comprises 11 residues. The CDR3 region is CAWGAQETQYF. CDR3 bases: TGTGCCTGGGGGGCTCAAGAGACCCAGTACTTC.

This chain connects TRBV7-8 to TRBJ2-7; TRBD2 agrees at 11 bases. The CDR3 length is 15 residues. Trimming cost V 6 bases and J 5 bases; bases outside gene matches: 9. From germline, CDR1 is SGHVS and CDR2 FQNEAQ. In DNA form, the CDR3 reads TGTGCCAGCAGATTTAGCGGGAGGGCCTTCCACGAGCAGTACTTC. Protein: CASRFSGRAFHEQYF.

The chain has TRBV2 and TRBJ2-2; perhaps TRBD2 as D (6 bases). With 10 bases removed from V and 5 bases from J, the gap between germline ends came to 20 bases. The V gene's germline CDR1 is SNHLY and CDR2 FYNNEI. The length of the CDR3 is 15 residues. CDR3 coding DNA: TGTGCCACTCGACTAGAGTTGTCAGGGACCGGGGAGCTGTTTTTT. Translated, it gives CATRLELSGTGELFF.

This clone was recorded only once. The chain is built from TRBV18 and TRBJ1-2; D is perhaps TRBD1 (5 bases). In germline, CDR1 is KGHSH, CDR2 LQKENI. The CDR3 sequence is 15 residues long. V was cut by 3 bases and J by 2 bases, with 13 bases left in between. CDR3 coding DNA: TGTGCCAGCTCACCTTATACAGGCTTAAACTATGGCTACACCTTC. It encodes CASSPYTGLNYGYTF.

This clone was seen just once. The V call is TRBV5-1, the J call TRBJ1-1; D might be TRBD1 (5 bases). The V and J ends lost 4 bases and 10 bases respectively, with 17 bases between them. Germline assignment: CDR1 SGHRS and CDR2 YFSETQ. The CDR3 sequence is 13 residues long. The CDR3 nucleotides read TGCGCCAGCAGCCACCTGGTTATGGGGGGAGCTTTCTTT. Translating it yields CASSHLVMGGAFF. The full variable domain, rest sourced from reference TRBV5-1 and TRBJ1-1, is KAGVTQTPRYLIKTRGQQVTLSCSPISGHRSVSWYQQTPGQGLQFLFEYFSETQRNKGNFPGRFSGRQFSNSRSEMNVSTLELGDSALYLCASSHLVMGGAFFGQGTRLTVV.

The chain's CDR3 is CASRGDSDHRETQYF. The CDR3 DNA follows: TGTGCCAGCCGGGGGGACAGCGACCATCGGGAGACCCAGTACTTC. The chain uses TRBV6-5 and TRBJ2-5; D tentatively reads TRBD1 or TRBD2 (7 bases each). V lost 8 bases to trimming and J lost 5 bases, with 21 bases between them. CDR3 length equals 15 residues. Germline assignment: CDR1 MNHEY and CDR2 SVGAGI.

The J gene is TRBJ2-7, the V gene TRBV5-1, with 8 nucleotides matching TRBD2. V trimming: 0 bases; J trimming: 7 bases; junction bases outside the gene matches: 9. This CDR3 comprises 15 residues. CDR1 SGHRS and CDR2 YFSETQ come from the germline V gene. Written as DNA, the CDR3 is TGCGCCAGCAGCTTGGGGTCAGCGGGAGTGTCGGAGCAGTACTTC. It is translated as CASSLGSAGVSEQYF.

The J gene is TRBJ1-4, the V gene TRBV5-5; D is ambiguous. Trimming removed 2 bases from V and 5 bases from J, with 13 bases in between. CDR3 size: 15 residues. The germline CDR1 and CDR2 sequences are SGHKS and YYEKEE (reference sequence). The CDR3 region is CASSFPTGMNEKLFF. The CDR3 coding sequence is TGTGCCAGCAGCTTCCCGACGGGCATGAATGAAAAACTGTTTTTT.

CDR3 in amino acids: CAISQAGRSGQPQHF. The DNA for the CDR3 is TGTGCCATCAGTCAGGCCGGACGGTCGGGGCAGCCCCAGCATTTT. V and J are TRBV10-3 and TRBJ1-5; D unclear. CDR1 is ENHRY and CDR2 is SYGVKD in the germline V gene. The CDR3 extends over 15 amino acids. V dropped 5 bases and J dropped 7 bases, with 18 bases sitting between them.

The rearrangement links TRBV19 to TRBJ1-5; D uncertain. In germline, CDR1 is LNHDA, CDR2 SQIVND (reference sequence). V was pared by 0 bases and J by 8 bases, with 14 bases between. The CDR3 is made up of 15 amino acids. The CDR3 protein is CASSIDLPKTEPQHF. The CDR3 DNA follows: TGTGCCAGTAGTATAGATTTGCCGAAAACGGAGCCCCAGCATTTT.

The V gene is TRBV9, the J gene TRBJ1-4, with unresolved D. The V end was cut by 0 bases, the J end by 3 bases, with 9 bases between. The length of the CDR3 is 15 residues. Germline assignment: CDR1 SGDLS and CDR2 YYNGEE. The CDR3 reads CASSVVGYPNEKLFF. CDR3 nucleotide sequence: TGTGCCAGCAGCGTAGTCGGCTACCCTAATGAAAAACTGTTTTTT.

The chain carries TRBV7-8 and TRBJ1-4; D gene ambiguous. V gave up 1 base and J gave up 7 bases, with 16 bases separating them. The germline V gene has CDR1 SGHVS and CDR2 FQNEAQ. This CDR3 is built from 16 residues. CDR3 in amino acids: CASSLVPSTATEKLFF. The CDR3 DNA sequence: TGTGCCAGCAGCTTAGTCCCCAGTACAGCTACTGAAAAACTGTTTTTT. The full variable domain, in which reference TRBV7-8 and TRBJ1-4 provide the parts outside the CDR3, is GAGVSQSPRYKVAKRGQDVALRCDPISGHVSLFWYQQALGQGPEFLTYFQNEAQLDKSGLPSDRFFAERPEGSVSTLKIQRTQQEDSAVYLCASSLVPSTATEKLFFGSGTQLSVL.

This chain joins TRBV5-4 and TRBJ1-2; 12 bases align to TRBD1. There are 15 residues in the CDR3. Germline CDR1 and CDR2: SGHNT and YYREEE (reference sequence). Losses at the gene ends were 4 bases for V and 4 bases for J; bases not matched to a gene: 5. Here the CDR3 DNA reads TGTGCCAGCAGCCAAGGGACAGGGGGCCTCTATGGCTACACCTTC. It is translated as CASSQGTGGLYGYTF.

Details on this clone: This CDR3 is also generated by other DNA sequences in the sample. The chain employs TRBV7-2 and TRBJ2-3; the D is unclear. The V and J ends lost 0 bases and 0 bases respectively, with 7 bases between them. The CDR3 extends over 15 amino acids. Germline CDR1 SGHTA, CDR2 FQGNSA. The CDR3 sequence: CASSLARGSTDTQYF. The CDR3, as DNA: TGTGCCAGCAGCTTAGCGCGCGGTAGCACAGATACGCAGTATTTT.

The V call is TRBV2, the J call TRBJ1-2; 9 positions agree with TRBD1. The CDR3 runs 13 residues. Germline V gene lookup returns CDR1 SNHLY and CDR2 FYNNEI. The junction had 4 bases not matched to a gene; V was cut back by 8 bases and J by 3 bases. The DNA for the CDR3 is TGTGCCAGCTCCGGGACAGGGTACTATGGCTACACCTTC. Translation gives CASSGTGYYGYTF. Filled out from reference TRBV2 and TRBJ1-2, the complete variable domain reads EPEVTQTPSHQVTQMGQEVILRCVPISNHLYFYWYRQILGQKVEFLVSFYNNEISEKSEIFDDQFSVERPDGSNFTLKIRSTKLEDSAMYFCASSGTGYYGYTFGSGTRLTVV.

The chain couples TRBV6-1 to TRBJ1-5; D not resolved. This CDR3 spans 12 amino acids. CDR1 is MNHNS, CDR2 SASEGT, per germline. Trimming removed 4 bases from V and 4 bases from J, with 5 bases in between. Here the CDR3 reads CASSVTNQPQHF. The CDR3 coding sequence is TGTGCCAGCAGTGTTACTAATCAGCCCCAGCATTTT.

This chain connects TRBV7-9 to TRBJ2-6, with D perhaps TRBD2 (5 bases). CDR3 length: 14 residues. The V end lost 5 bases, the J end lost 7 bases, and 12 bases lay between the germline ends. The germline gives CDR1 SEHNR, CDR2 FQNEAQ (reference sequence). Here the CDR3 reads CASSPSRGANVLTF. CDR3 in DNA: TGTGCCAGCAGCCCATCACGGGGTGCCAACGTCCTGACTTTC.

The gene calls are TRBV5-1 and TRBJ1-4, with D unresolved. This CDR3 is 16 amino acids long. Deletions cut 3 bases from V and 8 bases from J, with 20 bases between. Germline CDR1 and CDR2: SGHRS and YFSETQ. The CDR3 reads CASSSTVGRKSEKLFF. CDR3 nucleotides: TGCGCCAGCAGCTCCACGGTAGGAAGGAAAAGCGAAAAACTGTTTTTT.

The chain employs TRBV9 and TRBJ1-3; the D is unclear. Trimming removed 0 bases at V and 0 bases at J, with 10 bases between. The germline V gene encodes CDR1 SGDLS and CDR2 YYNGEE. CDR3 length: 16 amino acids. CDR3 loop: CASSVETGISGNTIYF. The CDR3 DNA sequence: TGTGCCAGCAGCGTAGAGACGGGGATCTCTGGAAACACCATATATTTT.

The chain combines TRBV11-2 with TRBJ2-1; 8 nucleotides line up with TRBD1. CDR3 size: 15 residues. The J segment lost 0 bases and the V segment lost 3 bases, leaving 1 base of the junction unmatched. Germline V CDR1 and CDR2: SGHAT, FQNNGV. CDR3 amino acids: CASSFTGGSYNEQFF. The CDR3 DNA is TGTGCCAGCAGCTTCACAGGGGGCTCCTACAATGAGCAGTTCTTC.

The rearrangement joins TRBV18 to TRBJ2-3; D call uncertain. The ends were cut back, 3 bases at V and 0 bases at J, with 16 bases in the middle. CDR1 and CDR2 (germline): KGHSH, LQKENI. This CDR3 has 17 residues. CDR3 loop: CASSPAPWSSSTDTQYF. The CDR3 DNA is TGTGCCAGCTCACCCGCGCCCTGGTCCTCTAGCACAGATACGCAGTATTTT.

The chain couples TRBV5-1 to TRBJ2-2; D uncertain. This CDR3 has 14 amino acids. Trimming stripped 6 bases from V and 4 bases from J, with 13 bases between. Per germline, CDR1 SGHRS and CDR2 YFSETQ. CDR3 protein: CASILGPVTGELFF. The CDR3 coding sequence is TGCGCCAGCATTTTAGGGCCCGTCACCGGGGAGCTGTTTTTT.

The chain carries TRBV7-9 and TRBJ2-7, with TRBD1 as a possible D gene (5 bases). Germline V gene data show CDR1 as SEHNR and CDR2 as FQNEAQ (reference sequence). The V end lost 5 bases, the J end lost 6 bases, and 20 bases lay between the germline ends. The CDR3 consists of 15 residues. The CDR3 DNA reads as TGTGCCAGCAGCCCCTGGTCAAAGGGGAACTCCGAGCAGTACTTC. Translated: CASSPWSKGNSEQYF.

The chain recombines TRBV18 with TRBJ2-3; D could derive from TRBD1 or TRBD2 (5 bases each). CDR1 is KGHSH, CDR2 LQKENI, per germline. The V end was cut by 2 bases, the J end by 5 bases, with 17 bases between. The CDR3 runs to 16 residues. In nucleotides, the CDR3 is TGTGCCAGCTCACCAGGACCAGGGCGGGTTGGAGATACGCAGTATTTT. This sequence encodes CASSPGPGRVGDTQYF.

The CDR3 region is CASSQDLHRVGTNQETQYF. The CDR3 bases are TGCGCCAGCAGCCAAGACCTACACAGGGTAGGGACAAACCAAGAGACCCAGTACTTC. The gene calls are TRBV4-1 and TRBJ2-5, with D tentatively TRBD1 (6 bases). V shed 0 bases and J shed 0 bases, with 20 bases lying between them. CDR1 and CDR2 from the germline V gene are MGHRA and YSYEKL. The CDR3 totals 19 residues.